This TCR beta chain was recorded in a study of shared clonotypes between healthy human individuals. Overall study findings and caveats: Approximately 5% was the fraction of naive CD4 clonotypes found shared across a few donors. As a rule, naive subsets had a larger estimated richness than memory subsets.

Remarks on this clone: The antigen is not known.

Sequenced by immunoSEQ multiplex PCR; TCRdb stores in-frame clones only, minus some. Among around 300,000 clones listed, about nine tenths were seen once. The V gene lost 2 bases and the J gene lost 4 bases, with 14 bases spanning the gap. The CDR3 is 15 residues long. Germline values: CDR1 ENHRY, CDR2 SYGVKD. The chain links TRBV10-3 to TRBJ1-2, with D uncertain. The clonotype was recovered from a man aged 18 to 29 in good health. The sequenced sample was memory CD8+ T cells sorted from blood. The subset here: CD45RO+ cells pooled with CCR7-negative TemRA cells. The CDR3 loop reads CAISEVNVISYGYTF. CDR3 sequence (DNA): TGTGCCATCAGTGAGGTCAACGTCATTAGCTATGGCTACACCTTC.